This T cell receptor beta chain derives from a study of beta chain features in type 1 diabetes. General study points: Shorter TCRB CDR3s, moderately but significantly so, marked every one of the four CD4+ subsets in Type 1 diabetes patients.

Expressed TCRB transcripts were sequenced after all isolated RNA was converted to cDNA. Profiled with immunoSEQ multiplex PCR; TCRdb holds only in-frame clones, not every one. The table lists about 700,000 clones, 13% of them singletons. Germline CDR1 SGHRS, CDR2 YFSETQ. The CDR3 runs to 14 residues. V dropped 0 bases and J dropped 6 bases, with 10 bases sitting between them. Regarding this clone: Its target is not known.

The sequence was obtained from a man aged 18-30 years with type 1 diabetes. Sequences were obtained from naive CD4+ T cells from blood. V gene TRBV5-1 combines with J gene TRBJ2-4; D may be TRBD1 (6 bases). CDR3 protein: CASSLGQGLNIQYF. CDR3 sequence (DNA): TGCGCCAGCAGCTTGGGGCAGGGGCTAAACATTCAGTACTTC.